This TCR beta chain appears in the sequencing data of a study of cytomegalovirus exposure and HLA in healthy donors. Study-wide results and limits: In the roughly 130 validation repertoires, a later analysis found that first-cohort TCR clusters tended to co-occur.

Points on this clone: As yet, its antigen is unknown.

Only in-frame clones appear in the TCRdb table, and some are missing; sequencing was by immunoSEQ multiplex PCR. Of about 180,000 clones detected, roughly 86% appear once; the ten largest clones hold approximately 2.5%. The donors were in the approximately 120-subject validation cohort; that cohort was separate from the roughly 730-subject first cohort. The CDR3 runs to 14 residues. With 5 bases removed from V and 3 bases from J, the gap between germline ends came to 13 bases. Germline V gene lookup returns CDR1 SGHVS and CDR2 FQNEAQ. The source is a man younger than 30 in good health and CMV-seropositive. The rearrangement links TRBV7-8 to TRBJ1-1; no firm D call. The sequencing input was PBMCs. The CDR3 DNA sequence: TGTGCCAGCAGCCCTTTGGTCGGGGACACTGAAGCTTTCTTT. Translating it yields CASSPLVGDTEAFF.